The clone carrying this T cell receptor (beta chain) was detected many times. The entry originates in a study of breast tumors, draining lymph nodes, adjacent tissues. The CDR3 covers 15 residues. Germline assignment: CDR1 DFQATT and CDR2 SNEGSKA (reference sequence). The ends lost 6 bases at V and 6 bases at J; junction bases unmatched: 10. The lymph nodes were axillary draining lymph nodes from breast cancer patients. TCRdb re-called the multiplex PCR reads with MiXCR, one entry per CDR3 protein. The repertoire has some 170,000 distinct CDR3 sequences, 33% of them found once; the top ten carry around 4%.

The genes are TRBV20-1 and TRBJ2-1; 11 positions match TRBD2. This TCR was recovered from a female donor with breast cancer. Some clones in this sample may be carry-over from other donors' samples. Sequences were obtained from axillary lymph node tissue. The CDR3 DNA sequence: TGCAGTGCCCCAGACCCTAGCGGGGGGTCCAATGAGCAGTTCTTC. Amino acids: CSAPDPSGGSNEQFF.